This TCR beta chain was captured by sequencing in a study of shared clonotypes between healthy human individuals. As for the study in general: Sampling drew on donors who were two women and a few men aged 18 to 49. Per donor, three plates held CD4 naive cells, three held CD4 memory, two held CD8 naive and one held CD8 memory. The study, taken as a whole, reports: The small donor group covered limited genetic and exposure diversity.

As concerns this clone: Its specificity is not known.

The length of the CDR3 is 12 residues. V lost 7 bases and J 6 bases, leaving 11 bases between the germline ends. The germline gives CDR1 SGDLS, CDR2 YYNGEE. Libraries were prepared by immunoSEQ multiplex PCR; TCRdb keeps only in-frame clonotypes and omits some of them. Here the sample spans approximately 1.1 million clones, roughly 74% being singletons. This chain uses TRBV9 with TRBJ2-1; the D gene is possibly TRBD2 (5 bases). Sample: memory CD4+ T cells from PBMCs. The subset was: CD45RA-negative fraction. This TCR was sampled from a man aged 18 to 29 in good health. Some clones in this sample may be carry-over from other donors' samples. Here the CDR3 DNA reads TGTGCCAGCGGCCGGGAATCCAATGAGCAGTTCTTC. This sequence encodes CASGRESNEQFF.